This T cell receptor beta chain originates from a study of T cells in Graves' hyperthyroidism and ophthalmopathy. Whole-study results and caveats: Among thyroid clonotypes expanded above 0.001, most also appeared in blood.

Worth noting for this clonotype: Its specificity is unknown.

The germline V gene has CDR1 LGHDT and CDR2 YNNKEL (reference sequence). Trimming removed 1 base from V and 4 bases from J; junction bases left unmatched: 7. The CDR3 is made up of 15 amino acids. From RNA transcripts, TCR beta CDR3 regions were amplified. The HTBI primer set was used in a first-round RT-PCR of the TCR CDR3. TCRdb itself ran the multiplex PCR reads through MiXCR, one entry per CDR3 protein. Among about 640,000 distinct CDR3 sequences listed, less than 25% were seen once. The gene calls are TRBV3-1 and TRBJ2-7; 7 nucleotides agree with TRBD2. The receptor was derived from a man under 40 with Graves' ophthalmopathy. Input material: blood. The CDR3 DNA is TGTGCCAGCAGCCAAGCTCCAGCGGGAAAGTACGAGCAGTACTTC. Encoded protein: CASSQAPAGKYEQYF.